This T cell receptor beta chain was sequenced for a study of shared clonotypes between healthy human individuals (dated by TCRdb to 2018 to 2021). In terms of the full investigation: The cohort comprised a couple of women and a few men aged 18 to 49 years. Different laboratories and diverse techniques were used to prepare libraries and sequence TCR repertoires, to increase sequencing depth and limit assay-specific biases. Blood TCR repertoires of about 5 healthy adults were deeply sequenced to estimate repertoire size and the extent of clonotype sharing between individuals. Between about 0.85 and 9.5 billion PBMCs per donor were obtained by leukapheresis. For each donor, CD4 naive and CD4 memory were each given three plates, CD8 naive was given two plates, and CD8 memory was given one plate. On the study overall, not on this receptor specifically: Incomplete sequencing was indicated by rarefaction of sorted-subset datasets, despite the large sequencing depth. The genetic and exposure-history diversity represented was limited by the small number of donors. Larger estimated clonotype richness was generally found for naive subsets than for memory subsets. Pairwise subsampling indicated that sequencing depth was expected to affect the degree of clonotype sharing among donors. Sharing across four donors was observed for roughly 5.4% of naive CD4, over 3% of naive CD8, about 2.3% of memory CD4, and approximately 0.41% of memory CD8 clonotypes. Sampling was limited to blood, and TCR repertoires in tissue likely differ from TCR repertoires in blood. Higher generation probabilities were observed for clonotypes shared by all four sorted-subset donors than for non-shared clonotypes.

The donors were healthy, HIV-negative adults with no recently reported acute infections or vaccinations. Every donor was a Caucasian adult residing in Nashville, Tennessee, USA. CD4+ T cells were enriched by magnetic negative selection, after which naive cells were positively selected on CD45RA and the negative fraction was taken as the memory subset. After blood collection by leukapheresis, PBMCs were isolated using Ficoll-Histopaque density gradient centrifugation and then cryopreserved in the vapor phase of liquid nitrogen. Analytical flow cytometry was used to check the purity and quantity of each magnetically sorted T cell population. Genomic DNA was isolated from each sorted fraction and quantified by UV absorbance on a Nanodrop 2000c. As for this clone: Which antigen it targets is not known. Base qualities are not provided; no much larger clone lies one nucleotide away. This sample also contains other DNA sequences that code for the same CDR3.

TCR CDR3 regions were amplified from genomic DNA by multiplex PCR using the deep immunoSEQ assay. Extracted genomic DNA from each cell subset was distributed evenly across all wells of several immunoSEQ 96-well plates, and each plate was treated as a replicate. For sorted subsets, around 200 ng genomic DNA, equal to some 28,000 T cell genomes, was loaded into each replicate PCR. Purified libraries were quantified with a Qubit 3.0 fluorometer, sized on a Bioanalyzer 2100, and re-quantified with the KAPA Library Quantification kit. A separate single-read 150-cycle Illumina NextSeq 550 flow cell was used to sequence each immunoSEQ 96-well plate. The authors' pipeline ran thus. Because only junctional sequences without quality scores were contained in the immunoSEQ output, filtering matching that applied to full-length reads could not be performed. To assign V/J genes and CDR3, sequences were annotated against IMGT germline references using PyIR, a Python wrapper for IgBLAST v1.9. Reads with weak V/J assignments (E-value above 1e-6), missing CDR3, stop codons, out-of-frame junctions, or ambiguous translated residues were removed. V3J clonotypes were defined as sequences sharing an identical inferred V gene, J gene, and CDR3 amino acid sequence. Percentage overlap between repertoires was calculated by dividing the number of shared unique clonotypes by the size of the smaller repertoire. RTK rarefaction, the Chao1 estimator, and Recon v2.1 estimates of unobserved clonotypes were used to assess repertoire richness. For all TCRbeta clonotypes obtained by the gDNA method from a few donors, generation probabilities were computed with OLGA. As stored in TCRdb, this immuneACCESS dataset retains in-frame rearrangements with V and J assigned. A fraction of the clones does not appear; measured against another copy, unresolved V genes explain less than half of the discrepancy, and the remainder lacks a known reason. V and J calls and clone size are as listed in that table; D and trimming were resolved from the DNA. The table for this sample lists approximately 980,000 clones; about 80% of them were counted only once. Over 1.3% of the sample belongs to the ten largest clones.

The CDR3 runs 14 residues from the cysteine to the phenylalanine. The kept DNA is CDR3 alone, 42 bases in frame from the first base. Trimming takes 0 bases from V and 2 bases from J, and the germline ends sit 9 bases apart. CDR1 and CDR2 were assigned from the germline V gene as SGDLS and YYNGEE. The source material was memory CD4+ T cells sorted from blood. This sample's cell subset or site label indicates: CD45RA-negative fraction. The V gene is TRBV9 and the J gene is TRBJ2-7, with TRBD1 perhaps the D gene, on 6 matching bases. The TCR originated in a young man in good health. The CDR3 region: CASSVESGAYEQYF. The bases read TGTGCCAGCAGCGTAGAATCAGGGGCCTACGAGCAGTACTTC.